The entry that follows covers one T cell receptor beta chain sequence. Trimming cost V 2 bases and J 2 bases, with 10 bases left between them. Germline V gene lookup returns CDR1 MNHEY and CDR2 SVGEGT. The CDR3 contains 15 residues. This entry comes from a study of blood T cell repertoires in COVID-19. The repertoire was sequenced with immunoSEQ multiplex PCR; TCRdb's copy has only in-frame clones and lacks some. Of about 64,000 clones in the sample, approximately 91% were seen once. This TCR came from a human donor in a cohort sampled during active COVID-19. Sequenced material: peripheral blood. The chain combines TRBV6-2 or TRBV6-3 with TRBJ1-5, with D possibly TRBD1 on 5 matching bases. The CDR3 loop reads CASSYRGSGNQPQHF. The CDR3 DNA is TGTGCCAGCAGTTACAGGGGTTCAGGCAATCAGCCCCAGCATTTT.